This T cell receptor (beta chain) was captured in a study of Graves' ophthalmopathy and Graves' hyperthyroidism. Study context: Before any treatment was given, at initial diagnosis, peripheral blood was collected.

The CDR3 has 13 residues. Germline V gives CDR1 MNHEY, CDR2 SVGAGI. Trimming shortened V by 4 bases and J by 3 bases, and 10 bases separated the two germline ends. RNA transcripts were the source from which TCR beta CDR3 regions were amplified. An initial RT-PCR round employing HTBI primers preceded a second-round multiplex PCR. TCRdb re-derived calls from the multiplex PCR reads in MiXCR, one entry per CDR3 protein. Here the sample spans roughly 500,000 distinct CDR3 sequences, approximately 15% being singletons. This receptor was obtained from a woman aged 25-40 years with Graves' ophthalmopathy. Material for sequencing was blood. The chain recombines TRBV6-5 with TRBJ2-7; D is possibly TRBD2 (5 bases). The CDR3 DNA reads TGTGCCAGCAGTTTTCGGGGTCTCTACGAGCAGTACTTC. This encodes CASSFRGLYEQYF.